A selection of T cell receptor beta chains follows, all from one sample in a study of low-dose radiotherapy and immunotherapy resistance in tumors. TCRdb ran MiXCR on the reads and lists one entry per CDR3 protein. The sample yields about 82,000 distinct CDR3 sequences, over 15% seen once. Material: PBMCs, obtained before treatment. These receptors were taken from a male donor with prostate cancer. CDR3s include the opening cysteine and the closing phenylalanine or tryptophan. Each record gives: clone size, J gene, V gene, D gene, CDR3 protein, CDR3 DNA. The D gene is left open where the match is weak. Clone size appears in some rows only: once, few, many, or a class for an expanded clone.

many TRBJ2-2 TRBV5-1 . CASSPRGGTGELFF TGCGCCAGCAGCCCGCGGGGTGGCACCGGGGAGCTGTTTTTT
few TRBJ2-7 TRBV18 . CASSPSRDIEQYF TGTGCCAGCTCACCAAGCAGAGATATCGAGCAGTACTTC
many TRBJ2-3 TRBV7-8 TRBD2 CASSSQGLAGGPTDTQYF TGTGCCAGCAGCTCCCAAGGACTAGCGGGAGGGCCGACGGATACGCAGTATTTT
many TRBJ2-3 TRBV4-2 TRBD2 CASSQEYSGGGTDTQYF TGTGCCAGCAGCCAAGAGTATAGCGGGGGGGGAACAGATACGCAGTATTTT
many TRBJ2-2 TRBV2 TRBD2 CASNVAGGPSGELFF TGTGCCAGTAACGTAGCGGGAGGGCCCAGCGGGGAGCTGTTTTTT
many TRBJ2-7 TRBV5-1 TRBD2 CASSLEPGLAGAGQYF TGCGCCAGCAGCTTGGAACCGGGACTAGCGGGAGCAGGGCAGTACTTC
. TRBJ1-1 TRBV3-1 . CASSQGVGQNGAFF TGTGCCAGCAGCCAAGGGGTTGGACAGAATGGAGCTTTCTTT
many TRBJ2-3 TRBV4-3 TRBD1 CASSHPGGGHFTDTQYF TGCGCCAGCAGCCATCCAGGGGGTGGTCATTTTACAGATACGCAGTATTTT
many TRBJ2-4 TRBV4-1 . CASSLEKRGLNIQYF TGCGCCAGCAGCCTCGAAAAGCGAGGGTTGAACATTCAGTACTTC
many TRBJ2-5 TRBV7-2 TRBD2 CASSPRVTGGQETQYF TGTGCCAGCAGCCCAAGGGTGACGGGGGGTCAAGAGACCCAGTACTTC
many TRBJ1-1 TRBV4-1 . CASSRDWEWTEAFF TGCGCCAGCAGCCGGGACTGGGAGTGGACTGAAGCTTTCTTT
many TRBJ2-2 TRBV7-2 TRBD1 CASTTGVTGELFF TGTGCCAGCACAACAGGGGTAACCGGGGAGCTGTTTTTT
few TRBJ2-6 TRBV25-1 . CASSGVAHSGANVLTF TGTGCCAGCAGTGGAGTGGCCCACTCTGGGGCCAACGTCCTGACTTTC
many TRBJ2-5 TRBV4-1 TRBD2 CASTRLAGSQETQYF TGCGCCAGCACTAGATTAGCGGGGAGTCAAGAGACCCAGTACTTC
many TRBJ1-1 TRBV7-9 TRBD1 CASSSDGTGAVEAFF TGTGCCAGCAGCTCAGACGGGACAGGGGCAGTCGAAGCTTTCTTT
many TRBJ2-1 TRBV28 . CASSWGSRNNEQFF TGTGCCAGCAGTTGGGGGAGCCGGAACAATGAGCAGTTCTTC
many TRBJ2-1 TRBV6-5 TRBD2 CASSSGLAGISYNEQFF TGTGCCAGCAGTTCGGGACTAGCGGGGATCTCCTACAATGAGCAGTTCTTC
. TRBJ2-7 TRBV30 . CAWTPRAYEQYF TGTGCCTGGACACCCAGGGCCTACGAGCAGTACTTC
many TRBJ1-3 TRBV9 . CASSVHPGNSGNTIYF TGTGCCAGCAGCGTCCACCCAGGCAACTCTGGAAACACCATATATTTT
many TRBJ2-3 TRBV5-4 . CASSARKGTDTQYF TGTGCCAGCAGCGCGCGAAAGGGAACCGATACGCAGTATTTT
many TRBJ2-3 TRBV6-1 . CASSYLLGSQGPGTSTDTQYF TGTGCCAGCAGTTATCTCCTTGGGAGTCAGGGGCCGGGGACTAGCACAGATACGCAGTATTTT
many TRBJ2-1 TRBV28 . CASSLLGNEQFF TGTGCCAGCAGTTTACTGGGGAATGAGCAGTTCTTC